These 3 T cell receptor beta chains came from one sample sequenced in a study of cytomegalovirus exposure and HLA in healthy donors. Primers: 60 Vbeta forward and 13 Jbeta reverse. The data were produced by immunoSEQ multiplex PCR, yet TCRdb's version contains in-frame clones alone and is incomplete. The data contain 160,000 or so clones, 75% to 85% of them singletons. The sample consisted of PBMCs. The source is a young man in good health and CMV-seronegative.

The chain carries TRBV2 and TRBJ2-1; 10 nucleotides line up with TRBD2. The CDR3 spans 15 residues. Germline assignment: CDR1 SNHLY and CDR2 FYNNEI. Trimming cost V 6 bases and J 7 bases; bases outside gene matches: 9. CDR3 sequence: CASRTLLAGRNEQFF. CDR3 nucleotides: TGTGCCAGCAGGACCCTACTAGCGGGGAGGAATGAGCAGTTCTTC.

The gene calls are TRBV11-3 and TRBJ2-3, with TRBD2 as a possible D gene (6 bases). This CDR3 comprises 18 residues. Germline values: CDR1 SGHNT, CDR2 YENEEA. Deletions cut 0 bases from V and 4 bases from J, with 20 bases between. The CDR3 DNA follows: TGTGCCAGCAGCTTAGATTTTCGGGGTAGCGGAGAGTCAGATACGCAGTATTTT. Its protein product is CASSLDFRGSGESDTQYF. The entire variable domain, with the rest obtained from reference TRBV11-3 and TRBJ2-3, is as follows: EAGVVQSPRYKIIEKKQPVAFWCNPISGHNTLYWYLQNLGQGPELLIRYENEEAVDDSQLPKDRFSAERLKGVDSTLKIQPAELGDSAVYLCASSLDFRGSGESDTQYFGPGTRLTVL.

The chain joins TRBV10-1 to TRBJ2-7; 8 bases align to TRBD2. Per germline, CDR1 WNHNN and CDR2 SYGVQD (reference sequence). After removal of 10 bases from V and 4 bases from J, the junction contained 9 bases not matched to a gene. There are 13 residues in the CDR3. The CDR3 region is CAKRGHRPYEQYF. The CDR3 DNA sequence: TGCGCCAAGCGGGGGCACAGGCCGTACGAGCAGTACTTC.